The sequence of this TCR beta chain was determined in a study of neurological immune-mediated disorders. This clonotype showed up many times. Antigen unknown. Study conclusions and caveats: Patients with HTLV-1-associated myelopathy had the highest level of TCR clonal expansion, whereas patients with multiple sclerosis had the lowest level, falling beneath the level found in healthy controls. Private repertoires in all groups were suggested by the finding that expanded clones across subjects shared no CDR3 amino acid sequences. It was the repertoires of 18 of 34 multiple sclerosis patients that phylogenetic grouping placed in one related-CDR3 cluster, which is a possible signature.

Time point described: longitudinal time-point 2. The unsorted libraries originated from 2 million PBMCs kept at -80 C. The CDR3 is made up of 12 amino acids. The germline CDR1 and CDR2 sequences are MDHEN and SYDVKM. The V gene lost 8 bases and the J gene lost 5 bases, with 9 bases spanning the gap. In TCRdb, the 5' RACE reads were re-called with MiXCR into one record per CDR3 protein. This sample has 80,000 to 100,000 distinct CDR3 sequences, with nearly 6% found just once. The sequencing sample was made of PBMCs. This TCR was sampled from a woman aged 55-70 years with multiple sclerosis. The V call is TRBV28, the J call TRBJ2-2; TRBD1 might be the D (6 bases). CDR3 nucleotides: TGTGCCAGCCGAAGGGGGACCGGGGAGCTGTTTTTT. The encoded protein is CASRRGTGELFF.